Listed here is a single T cell receptor (beta chain). Authors' processing steps: How many nucleated cells were present was estimated from reference gene primer amplification. Sequencing was performed with immunoSEQ multiplex PCR; in TCRdb, only in-frame clones are kept and a portion is missing. Clonal size and the V and J genes are those of that table, whereas D and trimming came from the DNA. The table has around 180,000 clones, around 87% seen once. The CDR3 covers 15 residues. Germline CDR1 SGHRS, CDR2 YFSETQ. V shed 4 bases, J shed 2 bases, and the junction held 8 bases outside the gene matches. This entry is derived from a study of blood T cell repertoires in COVID-19. About the study: Acute and convalescent COVID-19 specimens originated in the United States, Italy and Spain. Sample material is recorded as cDNA or gDNA derived from T cells, B-cell-depleted T cells, or PBMCs.

The sample was peripheral blood. This receptor was obtained from a man between 40 and 49 years old with active or convalescent COVID-19. The chain uses TRBV5-1 and TRBJ1-1, with 7 bases aligning to TRBD1. DNA for the CDR3: TGCGCCAGCAGCCCCCGGACAGGAATTAACACTGAAGCTTTCTTT. Translation gives CASSPRTGINTEAFF.